Below, 8 T cell receptor beta chains from the same sample are listed, as sequenced in a study of T cells in Graves' hyperthyroidism and ophthalmopathy (dated by TCRdb to about 2019). Library creation used multiplex PCR. Sequencing relied on an Illumina HiSeq 2000. TCR beta CDR3 regions were amplified from RNA transcripts. The TCR CDR3 was subjected to a first round of RT-PCR using the HTBI primer set and the Qiagen OneStep RT-PCR kit. TCRdb cleaned the public reads at Q25 with fastp, built clones with MiXCR and kept in-frame beta chains. For every CDR3 protein sequence, its rows merge into one entry that carries the most common genes and DNA. The sample table contains 500,000 to 600,000 distinct CDR3 sequences; only one count was recorded for 40% to 55% of them. The ten largest clonotypes hold roughly 20% of the sample. The sample consisted of peripheral blood or thyroid tissue (not recorded which). Source of these receptors: an adult woman with Graves' disease, either hyperthyroidism or ophthalmopathy (not recorded which).

About this clonotype: A read error may account for a junction end that differs from germline. The chain has TRBV25-1 and TRBJ1-6, with D possibly matching TRBD1 (5 bases). Germline CDR1 MGHDK, CDR2 SYGVNS. The CDR3 covers 15 residues. For the CDR3, the DNA is TGTGCCAGCGGAGCCAGGGATAGCTATGATTCACCCCTCCACTTT. This codes for CASGARDSYDSPLHF.

The rearrangement joins TRBV7-9 to TRBJ2-5, with D unclear. The germline CDR1 and CDR2 sequences are SEHNR and FQNEAQ (reference sequence). The ends were cut back, 4 bases at V and 9 bases at J, with 27 bases in the middle. The CDR3 has 17 residues. The CDR3 loop is CASSSHAPADKRVAQYF. The CDR3, as DNA: TGTGCCAGCAGCTCCCATGCGCCGGCAGACAAAAGAGTGGCCCAGTACTTC.

This clonotype was detected many times. This sequence joins TRBV5-1 and TRBJ2-5, with TRBD2 matching over 11 bases. Germline V lookup: CDR1 SGHRS, CDR2 YFSETQ. V gave up 3 bases and J gave up 2 bases; unmatched junction bases: 3. The length of the CDR3 is 15 residues. The CDR3, as DNA: TGCGCCAGCAGCTCGGCTAGCGGGAGGCAAGAGACCCAGTACTTC. It translates to CASSSASGRQETQYF.

The genes are TRBV7-3 and TRBJ2-5; TRBD1 is a possible D gene (5 bases). Germline values: CDR1 SGHTA, CDR2 FQGTGA. This CDR3 comprises 14 residues. Trimming stripped 5 bases from V and 3 bases from J, with 13 bases between. The CDR3 DNA sequence: TGTGCCAGCAGCCAGACAGCTGATGAAGAGACCCAGTACTTC. Translating gives CASSQTADEETQYF.

The rearrangement links TRBV7-9 to TRBJ2-5; TRBD2 is a possible D gene (5 bases). The germline CDR1 and CDR2 sequences are SEHNR and FQNEAQ (reference sequence). This CDR3 is built from 15 residues. V gave up 6 bases and J gave up 11 bases, with 25 bases separating them. The CDR3 nucleotides read TGTGCCAGCAGTGAAGGTGACCTAAAAGCGGATGAGCAGTACTTC. Translating it yields CASSEGDLKADEQYF.

A single count supports this clonotype. Since a much larger clone is just one base distant, this may be a read error. The chain carries TRBV7-3 and TRBJ2-7, with 9 positions matching TRBD2. CDR1 is SGHTA and CDR2 is FQGTGA in the germline V gene. The CDR3 runs to 15 residues. The CDR3 is CASSHSGGGTYEQYF. In DNA form, the CDR3 reads TGCGCCAGCAGCCATAGCGGGGGAGGGACCTACGAGCAGTACTTC.

This chain connects TRBV6-2 or TRBV6-3 to TRBJ2-2, with D uncertain. The CDR3 loop spans 16 amino acids. V was shortened by 2 bases and J by 0 bases, with 10 bases between the two germline ends. CDR1 and CDR2 from the germline V gene are MNHEY and SVGEGT. The CDR3 here is CASSYGTAANTGELFF. The CDR3, as DNA: TGTGCCAGCAGTTACGGCACCGCCGCGAACACCGGGGAGCTGTTTTTT.

This chain uses TRBV30 with TRBJ2-5, with D perhaps TRBD1 (5 bases). V lost 5 bases to trimming and J lost 3 bases, with 16 bases between them. The CDR3 sequence is 14 residues long. Germline V lookup: CDR1 GTSNPN, CDR2 SVGIG (reference sequence). As DNA, the CDR3 is TGTGCCTGGGGTTCGTTACAGGACGAAGAGACCCAGTACTTC. Encoded protein: CAWGSLQDEETQYF.